The rows below give T cell receptor beta chains drawn from one sample of a study of OX40 agonist ivuxolimab in advanced cancers. Here immunoSEQ multiplex PCR was the method, and the copy in TCRdb shows in-frame clones only, minus some. The sample contains 84,000 or so clones, about 89% of which appear only once. The material sequenced was CD4+ or CD8+ T cells sorted from blood, taken in a trial of the OX40 agonist ivuxolimab. All receptors come from an adult with an advanced solid tumor such as melanoma, head and neck, liver or kidney cancer. Each CDR3 is given with its conserved first and last residue. Fields, in order: clone size, J gene, V gene, D gene, CDR3 protein, CDR3 DNA. D genes are given only for firm matches. Clone size appears in some rows only: once, few, many, or a class for an expanded clone.

clone_size: .
j_call: TRBJ2-6
v_call: TRBV19
d_call: .
cdr3_aa: CATYPRATSGANVLTF
cdr3_nt: TGTGCCACTTACCCACGGGCGACTTCTGGGGCCAACGTCCTGACTTTC

clone_size: .
j_call: TRBJ2-2
v_call: TRBV18
d_call: .
cdr3_aa: CASSLRDPNTGELFF
cdr3_nt: TGTGCCAGCTCATTAAGGGACCCCAACACCGGGGAGCTGTTTTTT

clone_size: .
j_call: TRBJ1-1
v_call: TRBV19
d_call: .
cdr3_aa: CASSALAGTYEAFF
cdr3_nt: TGTGCCAGTAGTGCCCTGGCAGGGACGTATGAAGCTTTCTTT

clone_size: .
j_call: TRBJ1-1
v_call: TRBV11-1
d_call: .
cdr3_aa: CASRDYGGLGTEAFF
cdr3_nt: TGTGCCAGCAGGGACTACGGGGGGCTTGGGACTGAAGCTTTCTTT

clone_size: .
j_call: TRBJ1-2
v_call: TRBV5-4
d_call: TRBD1
cdr3_aa: CASSLRTGGNYGYTF
cdr3_nt: TGTGCCAGCAGCCTTAGGACAGGGGGGAACTATGGCTACACCTTC

clone_size: .
j_call: TRBJ2-7
v_call: TRBV15
d_call: .
cdr3_aa: CATSMESSYEQYF
cdr3_nt: TGTGCCACCTCGATGGAAAGCTCCTACGAGCAGTACTTC

clone_size: .
j_call: TRBJ2-2
v_call: TRBV7-2
d_call: TRBD1
cdr3_aa: CASSPMGQGVAGELFF
cdr3_nt: TGTGCCAGCAGCCCCATGGGACAGGGGGTCGCCGGGGAGCTGTTTTTT

clone_size: once
j_call: TRBJ2-1
v_call: TRBV13
d_call: .
cdr3_aa: CASSLFGSGAYNEQFF
cdr3_nt: TGTGCCAGCAGCTTATTCGGTAGCGGCGCCTACAATGAGCAGTTCTTC

clone_size: .
j_call: TRBJ2-3
v_call: TRBV11-3
d_call: TRBD2
cdr3_aa: CASSLSGLAGVDTQYF
cdr3_nt: TGTGCCAGCAGCCTCTCGGGACTAGCGGGAGTCGATACGCAGTATTTT

clone_size: once
j_call: TRBJ1-1
v_call: TRBV5-1
d_call: TRBD1
cdr3_aa: CASSPLDRVGTEAFF
cdr3_nt: TGCGCCAGCAGCCCCTTAGACAGGGTGGGCACTGAAGCTTTCTTT

clone_size: .
j_call: TRBJ2-3
v_call: TRBV10-3
d_call: TRBD2
cdr3_aa: CAISEYAGGRTDTQYF
cdr3_nt: TGTGCCATCAGTGAGTACGCGGGGGGCCGCACAGATACGCAGTATTTT

clone_size: .
j_call: TRBJ2-3
v_call: TRBV4-1
d_call: .
cdr3_aa: CASSQVATDTQYF
cdr3_nt: TGCGCCAGCAGCCAAGTGGCCACAGATACGCAGTATTTT

clone_size: .
j_call: TRBJ2-7
v_call: TRBV7-9
d_call: TRBD1
cdr3_aa: CASSRRDSRYEQYF
cdr3_nt: TGTGCCAGCAGCCGCCGGGACAGCCGCTACGAGCAGTACTTC

clone_size: few
j_call: TRBJ2-2
v_call: TRBV5-1
d_call: .
cdr3_aa: CASSPGGLTGELFF
cdr3_nt: TGCGCCAGCAGCCCCGGGGGGCTCACCGGGGAGCTGTTTTTT

clone_size: once
j_call: TRBJ1-1
v_call: TRBV9
d_call: .
cdr3_aa: CASSVTGNTEAFF
cdr3_nt: TGTGCCAGCAGCGTCACCGGGAACACTGAAGCTTTCTTT

clone_size: once
j_call: TRBJ2-3
v_call: TRBV18
d_call: TRBD2
cdr3_aa: CASSPFAGGASDTQYF
cdr3_nt: TGTGCCAGCTCACCATTTGCGGGGGGAGCCTCAGATACGCAGTATTTT

clone_size: .
j_call: TRBJ1-2
v_call: TRBV5-1
d_call: .
cdr3_aa: CASSVDTGSPGYGYTF
cdr3_nt: TGCGCCAGCAGCGTAGATACAGGGTCCCCGGGCTATGGCTACACCTTC

clone_size: .
j_call: TRBJ2-1
v_call: TRBV5-4
d_call: TRBD2
cdr3_aa: CASSLGGGSYNEQFF
cdr3_nt: TGTGCCAGCAGCTTGGGGGGGGGCTCCTACAATGAGCAGTTCTTC

clone_size: .
j_call: TRBJ1-2
v_call: TRBV4-1
d_call: TRBD1
cdr3_aa: CASSQVEPGTGLNYGYTF
cdr3_nt: TGCGCCAGCAGCCAAGTAGAACCCGGGACAGGGTTAAACTATGGCTACACCTTC

clone_size: few
j_call: TRBJ1-1
v_call: TRBV27
d_call: .
cdr3_aa: CASSLSLIGDTEAFF
cdr3_nt: TGTGCCAGCAGTTTAAGCCTCATCGGCGACACTGAAGCTTTCTTT

clone_size: .
j_call: TRBJ2-3
v_call: TRBV18
d_call: TRBD2
cdr3_aa: CASSPLLAGATDTQYF
cdr3_nt: TGTGCCAGCTCGCCTCTACTAGCGGGGGCCACAGATACGCAGTATTTT

clone_size: .
j_call: TRBJ2-1
v_call: TRBV2
d_call: TRBD2
cdr3_aa: CASSMTSGGARVEQFF
cdr3_nt: TGTGCCAGCAGTATGACTAGCGGGGGGGCCCGGGTTGAGCAGTTCTTC

clone_size: .
j_call: TRBJ1-1
v_call: TRBV2
d_call: .
cdr3_aa: CASSEREKTEAFF
cdr3_nt: TGTGCCAGCAGTGAAAGGGAAAAGACTGAAGCTTTCTTT

clone_size: few
j_call: TRBJ1-2
v_call: TRBV11-2
d_call: TRBD1
cdr3_aa: CASSSIWRGQSGYTF
cdr3_nt: TGTGCCAGCAGCTCAATTTGGAGGGGGCAGTCGGGCTACACCTTC

clone_size: .
j_call: TRBJ1-3
v_call: TRBV5-1
d_call: .
cdr3_aa: CASSLIGGTGNTIYF
cdr3_nt: TGCGCCAGCAGCTTAATAGGGGGGACTGGAAACACCATATATTTT

clone_size: .
j_call: TRBJ2-3
v_call: TRBV5-4
d_call: TRBD1
cdr3_aa: CASSDRTGSSDTQYF
cdr3_nt: TGTGCCAGCAGCGACCGGACAGGGAGTTCGGATACGCAGTATTTT

clone_size: .
j_call: TRBJ1-1
v_call: TRBV6-5
d_call: .
cdr3_aa: CASSYSTGESEAFF
cdr3_nt: TGTGCCAGCAGTTACTCGACCGGGGAATCTGAAGCTTTCTTT

clone_size: .
j_call: TRBJ1-2
v_call: TRBV5-5
d_call: .
cdr3_aa: CASSSPGGGYGYTF
cdr3_nt: TGTGCCAGCAGCTCCCCGGGAGGGGGCTATGGCTACACCTTC

clone_size: .
j_call: TRBJ2-7
v_call: TRBV4-2
d_call: .
cdr3_aa: CASSPTLYYEQYF
cdr3_nt: TGTGCCAGCAGCCCTACCCTCTACTACGAGCAGTACTTC

clone_size: .
j_call: TRBJ1-5
v_call: TRBV19
d_call: TRBD1
cdr3_aa: CASSPDTGGSQPQHF
cdr3_nt: TGTGCCAGTAGTCCGGACACAGGGGGCAGTCAGCCCCAGCATTTT

clone_size: .
j_call: TRBJ2-3
v_call: TRBV19
d_call: .
cdr3_aa: CASSMGLTTDTQYF
cdr3_nt: TGTGCCAGTAGTATGGGACTGACAACAGATACGCAGTATTTT

clone_size: .
j_call: TRBJ2-5
v_call: TRBV7-2
d_call: TRBD2
cdr3_aa: CASSLAPGAGGPTTQYF
cdr3_nt: TGTGCCAGCAGCTTAGCCCCAGGCGCGGGGGGCCCTACGACCCAGTACTTC

clone_size: .
j_call: TRBJ2-1
v_call: TRBV29-1
d_call: .
cdr3_aa: CSVVGIREMSSYNEQFF
cdr3_nt: TGCAGCGTGGTGGGGATCAGGGAAATGAGCTCCTACAATGAGCAGTTCTTC

clone_size: .
j_call: TRBJ1-2
v_call: TRBV6-5
d_call: .
cdr3_aa: CASTAGFYGYTF
cdr3_nt: TGTGCCAGCACCGCCGGATTCTATGGCTACACCTTC

clone_size: .
j_call: TRBJ2-3
v_call: TRBV5-1
d_call: TRBD2
cdr3_aa: CASRVAGGPDTQYF
cdr3_nt: TGCGCCAGCAGGGTAGCGGGAGGGCCAGATACGCAGTATTTT

clone_size: .
j_call: TRBJ1-1
v_call: TRBV28
d_call: TRBD1
cdr3_aa: CASNRQGLREAFF
cdr3_nt: TGTGCCAGCAATCGACAGGGCCTTCGTGAAGCTTTCTTT

clone_size: .
j_call: TRBJ1-1
v_call: TRBV19
d_call: TRBD1
cdr3_aa: CASSPNRGLTEAFF
cdr3_nt: TGTGCCAGTAGTCCCAACAGGGGCCTAACTGAAGCTTTCTTT

clone_size: .
j_call: TRBJ1-1
v_call: TRBV6-5
d_call: .
cdr3_aa: CASKGVSEAFF
cdr3_nt: TGTGCCAGCAAGGGGGTATCTGAAGCTTTCTTT

clone_size: .
j_call: TRBJ2-7
v_call: TRBV5-3
d_call: TRBD1
cdr3_aa: CATTRGGTGLLEQYF
cdr3_nt: TGTGCCACTACGCGAGGTGGGACAGGGCTACTCGAGCAGTACTTC

clone_size: .
j_call: TRBJ1-1
v_call: TRBV23-1
d_call: TRBD1
cdr3_aa: CASSQRLGGDRMNTEAFF
cdr3_nt: TGCGCCAGCAGTCAACGATTGGGGGGGGACAGGATGAACACTGAAGCTTTCTTT

clone_size: .
j_call: TRBJ2-1
v_call: TRBV4-1
d_call: TRBD2
cdr3_aa: CASRTRYLSGGGAGNEQFF
cdr3_nt: TGCGCCAGCCGCACAAGATACCTTTCTGGGGGAGGGGCGGGCAATGAGCAGTTCTTC